A single sample gave rise to the 26 T cell receptor beta chains below, sequenced in a study of vaccination and CD4 T cells after COVID-19. As for treatment: approximately nine-day PBMC culture with coronavirus spike peptide pools or control peptides (ViraFEST assay). Antigen specificity for these receptors is unknown. The Oncomine TCR Beta short-read assay sequenced DNA from cultured CD4+ T cells. TCRdb passed the PCR reads through MiXCR, listing each CDR3 protein once. The sample consists of more than 12,000 distinct CDR3 sequences, 50% to 55% of them appearing once. The sample was CD4+ T cells from blood, cultured in vitro. Every receptor here comes from a human donor who had recovered from COVID-19.

The chain links TRBV12-3 or TRBV12-4 to TRBJ1-2, with D tentatively TRBD1 (5 bases). There are 13 residues in the CDR3. Trimming shortened V by 4 bases and J by 8 bases, and 14 bases separated the two germline ends. CDR3 in amino acids: CASSSAGGLGYTF. DNA for the CDR3: TGTGCCAGCAGTTCCGCGGGGGGTCTGGGCTACACCTTC.

The CDR3 region is CASSYWMDLMNTEAFF. CDR3 nucleotides: TGTGCCAGCAGTTACTGGATGGACCTGATGAACACTGAAGCTTTCTTT. The gene calls are TRBV6-5 and TRBJ1-1; D gene uncertain. Trimming left V 1 base short and J 0 bases short, with 12 bases between. Germline values: CDR1 MNHEY, CDR2 SVGAGI. This CDR3 has 16 residues.

This clonotype appeared a few times. The chain joins TRBV20-1 to TRBJ2-2; no reliable D call. Germline V lookup: CDR1 DFQATT, CDR2 SNEGSKA (reference sequence). The germline V and J ends were trimmed by 5 bases and 5 bases, with 15 bases remaining between them. CDR3 size: 14 residues. The CDR3 sequence: CSALTRLRTGELFF. For the CDR3, the DNA is TGCAGTGCTCTAACCCGGTTGAGGACCGGGGAGCTGTTTTTT.

The chain has TRBV28 and TRBJ1-1; D gene ambiguous. Trimming left V 7 bases short and J 10 bases short, with 13 bases between. This CDR3 has 11 residues. In germline, CDR1 is MDHEN, CDR2 SYDVKM. CDR3 in amino acids: CASNKQWRAFF. As DNA, the CDR3 is TGTGCCAGCAACAAACAGTGGAGAGCTTTCTTT.

This clonotype was counted between two and nine times. The chain combines TRBV5-1 with TRBJ2-7; D is perhaps TRBD1 (6 bases). The CDR3 sequence is 14 residues long. The ends were cut back, 0 bases at V and 2 bases at J, with 9 bases in the middle. CDR1 is SGHRS and CDR2 is YFSETQ in the germline V gene. The DNA for the CDR3 is TGCGCCAGCAGCTTGGGGGCAGGGGCCTACGAGCAGTACTTC. Its translation: CASSLGAGAYEQYF.

The chain links TRBV6-1 to TRBJ1-2; D may be TRBD1 (5 bases). CDR3 length: 13 amino acids. Germline V gene data show CDR1 as MNHNS and CDR2 as SASEGT. V was pared by 6 bases and J by 8 bases, with 16 bases between. CDR3 in amino acids: CASSMGEYLGYTF. CDR3 nucleotide sequence: TGTGCCAGCAGCATGGGGGAATACCTAGGCTACACCTTC.

This clonotype was detected only once. The chain is built from TRBV28 and TRBJ2-3; 14 positions agree with TRBD2. This CDR3 is 16 amino acids long. The ends lost 6 bases at V and 3 bases at J; junction bases unmatched: 5. Germline CDR1 and CDR2: MDHEN and SYDVKM. Here the CDR3 reads CASRLRLAGGTDTQYF. DNA of the CDR3: TGTGCCAGCAGGCTGAGACTAGCGGGAGGGACAGATACGCAGTATTTT.

This clonotype was detected a few times. This chain links TRBV15 with TRBJ1-5, with D possibly being TRBD1 (5 bases). Trimming took off 2 bases at V and 5 bases at J, with 13 bases between the two ends. The CDR3 is 15 residues long. CDR1 and CDR2 (germline): LNHNV, YYDKDF (reference sequence). The CDR3 is CATSRRGQGDQPQHF. The CDR3, as DNA: TGTGCCACCAGCAGACGTGGGCAGGGCGATCAGCCCCAGCATTTT.

The chain links TRBV6-1 to TRBJ2-7; perhaps D is TRBD1 or TRBD2 (7 bases each). CDR1 and CDR2 (germline): MNHNS, SASEGT. The ends were cut back, 8 bases at V and 2 bases at J, with 16 bases in the middle. The CDR3 has 14 residues. The CDR3 coding sequence is TGTGCCAGCGGCAGGGGGGGAACCGCCTACGAGCAGTACTTC. Amino acid sequence: CASGRGGTAYEQYF.

CDR3 DNA: TGTGCCATAGGCGGGGGGAGACAGAGCCAACCTAACTATGGCTACACCTTC. Its translation: CAIGGGRQSQPNYGYTF. This chain links TRBV10-3 with TRBJ1-2; D may be TRBD1 (5 bases). CDR1 is ENHRY and CDR2 is SYGVKD in the germline V gene. V gave up 9 bases and J gave up 0 bases, with 23 bases separating them. CDR3 size: 17 residues.

V usage is TRBV27 and J usage is TRBJ2-2, with TRBD1 matching 9 bases. This CDR3 region has 17 residues. J was trimmed by 6 bases and V by 4 bases; bases with no gene match: 12. From germline, CDR1 is MNHEY and CDR2 SMNVEV (reference sequence). The CDR3 loop reads CASSSRPRDRVPGELFF. CDR3 DNA sequence: TGTGCCAGCAGTTCCCGCCCCCGGGACAGGGTCCCCGGGGAGCTGTTTTTT.

This clonotype was picked up one time. An end of the junction differs from the germline gene, which may be a read error. This rearrangement joins TRBV7-2 to TRBJ2-2; 7 bases map to TRBD1. CDR1 is SGHTA and CDR2 is FQGNSA in the germline V gene. The length of the CDR3 is 13 residues. The CDR3 DNA reads as TGTGCCAGCAGATTAGACAGGGCCGGGGAGCTGTTTTTT. Translation gives CASRLDRAGELFF.

The gene calls are TRBV6-5 and TRBJ2-7; no firm D call. CDR3 length: 14 amino acids. V was clipped by 1 base and J by 0 bases, with 7 bases between them. The V gene's germline CDR1 is MNHEY and CDR2 SVGAGI. The CDR3 reads CASSYFSSSYEQYF. The CDR3 nucleotides read TGTGCCAGCAGTTACTTCTCCAGCTCCTACGAGCAGTACTTC.

The gene calls are TRBV20-1 and TRBJ2-2; D not resolved. Germline V CDR1 and CDR2: DFQATT, SNEGSKA (reference sequence). The germline V and J ends were trimmed by 4 bases and 4 bases, with 13 bases remaining between them. This CDR3 has 14 residues. The CDR3 bases are TGCAGTGCTAAGAGAACCGGCTTCACCGGGGAGCTGTTTTTT. Translated, it gives CSAKRTGFTGELFF.

The chain recombines TRBV28 with TRBJ1-2; no reliable D call. In germline, CDR1 is MDHEN, CDR2 SYDVKM. V was trimmed by 11 bases and J by 1 base, leaving 8 bases between them. The CDR3 consists of 11 residues. CDR3 loop: CASSGNYGYTF. CDR3 DNA: TGTGCCTCCTCGGGTAACTATGGCTACACCTTC.

By share of the sample, this clonotype is medium-sized. The chain uses TRBV12-3 or TRBV12-4 and TRBJ2-2; 7 bases fit TRBD1. CDR3 length: 14 amino acids. After removal of 1 base from V and 7 bases from J, the junction contained 3 bases not matched to a gene. The CDR3 protein is CASSLGQGVGELFF. In nucleotides, the CDR3 is TGTGCCAGCAGTTTAGGACAGGGCGTCGGGGAGCTGTTTTTT.

This clonotype appeared a few times. The chain employs TRBV15 and TRBJ1-3, with D uncertain. Trimming took off 4 bases at V and 0 bases at J, with 10 bases between the two ends. CDR1 LNHNV and CDR2 YYDKDF come from the germline V gene (reference sequence). CDR3 length equals 15 residues. CDR3 sequence: CATSKSWGSGNTIYF. The CDR3 nucleotides are TGTGCCACCAGCAAGTCCTGGGGCTCTGGAAACACCATATATTTT.

The gene calls are TRBV18 and TRBJ1-1, with 9 bases lining up with TRBD1. The trim removed 3 bases at V and 3 bases at J, leaving 5 bases unmatched. This CDR3 region has 15 residues. The germline gives CDR1 KGHSH, CDR2 LQKENI. In DNA form, the CDR3 reads TGTGCCAGCTCACCCTCCACAGGGGGCTACACTGAAGCTTTCTTT. Encoded protein: CASSPSTGGYTEAFF.

There are a few counts of this clonotype. The chain uses TRBV20-1 and TRBJ2-7, with 11 bases identical to TRBD2. The CDR3 is made up of 17 amino acids. Germline CDR1 DFQATT, CDR2 SNEGSKA (reference sequence). J gave up 3 bases and V 1 base, and 11 bases lay outside the gene matches. In nucleotides, the CDR3 is TGCAGTGCTAGAGGCCCATTGGGACTAGCGGACATCTACGAGCAGTACTTC. This encodes CSARGPLGLADIYEQYF.

This chain uses TRBV28 with TRBJ2-7; the D gene could be TRBD1 or TRBD2 (5 bases each). CDR1 is MDHEN, CDR2 SYDVKM, per germline. The CDR3 consists of 15 residues. Trimming took off 5 bases at V and 4 bases at J, with 18 bases between the two ends. CDR3 sequence (DNA): TGTGCCAGCAGTCCCCTAGGATTCGGGGCTTACGAGCAGTACTTC. It encodes CASSPLGFGAYEQYF.

This clonotype was observed a few times. The chain combines TRBV20-1 with TRBJ1-6; maybe TRBD1 (5 bases). Germline CDR1 reads DFQATT; CDR2 reads SNEGSKA (reference sequence). The CDR3 is made up of 15 amino acids. The V end was cut by 5 bases, the J end by 11 bases, with 22 bases between. CDR3 region: CSASDNRGVVAPLHF. The CDR3 nucleotides are TGCAGTGCTTCGGACAATCGTGGGGTAGTGGCACCCCTCCACTTT.

The chain links TRBV20-1 to TRBJ2-3; TRBD1 aligns across 10 bases. This CDR3 is built from 19 residues. Looked up from germline, CDR1 is DFQATT and CDR2 is SNEGSKA (reference sequence). J lost 4 bases, V lost 2 bases, and 18 bases had no gene match. This CDR3 is CSARRGWTGGRGGPDTQYF. CDR3 nucleotide sequence: TGCAGTGCTAGAAGGGGCTGGACAGGGGGTAGAGGGGGACCAGATACGCAGTATTTT.

This chain uses TRBV27 with TRBJ2-3, with 8 bases matching TRBD2. This CDR3 contains 16 residues. V shed 6 bases, J shed 2 bases, and the junction held 10 bases outside the gene matches. CDR1 MNHEY and CDR2 SMNVEV come from the germline V gene (reference sequence). The CDR3 sequence is CASRGLQAGVTDTQYF. Here the CDR3 DNA reads TGTGCCAGCAGGGGTTTGCAAGCGGGGGTCACAGATACGCAGTATTTT.

The genes are TRBV28 and TRBJ2-7; 9 bases align to TRBD1. The CDR3 contains 14 residues. The V segment lost 3 bases and the J segment 7 bases; nucleotides outside the gene matches: 7. Germline V lookup: CDR1 MDHEN, CDR2 SYDVKM. CDR3 amino acids: CASSLGTGQEEQYF. The DNA for the CDR3 is TGTGCCAGCAGTTTGGGGACAGGGCAAGAAGAGCAGTACTTC.

The CDR3 DNA follows: TGCAGTGTCGGGTCTGGGTACGAGCAGTACTTC. Its protein product is CSVGSGYEQYF. The rearrangement links TRBV20-1 to TRBJ2-7; D ambiguous. The CDR3 consists of 11 residues. V was cut by 7 bases and J by 4 bases, with 11 bases left in between. The V gene's germline CDR1 is DFQATT and CDR2 SNEGSKA (reference sequence).

This chain links TRBV4-3 with TRBJ1-2, with TRBD1 as a possible D gene (6 bases). Germline V gene data show CDR1 as LGHNA and CDR2 as YSLEER. CDR3 length: 15 residues. The V gene lost 0 bases and the J gene lost 9 bases, with 17 bases spanning the gap. DNA of the CDR3: TGCGCCAGCAGCCAAGATCCTACAGGGACGGGACGCTACACCTTC. Protein sequence: CASSQDPTGTGRYTF.